What follows is one T cell receptor (beta chain) and its context. The antigen is undetermined. This specimen belongs to a study of shared clonotypes between healthy human individuals. Each sorted subset replicate got 200 ng genomic DNA, 25,000 to 35,000 genomes. Produced via immunoSEQ multiplex PCR; TCRdb's table is partial and in-frame only. Here the sample spans 2 million to 3 million clones, 93% being singletons. Adults of Caucasian background living in Nashville, Tennessee made up all donors. CDR1 is MNHEY and CDR2 is SMNVEV in the germline V gene (reference sequence). The V and J ends lost 6 bases and 3 bases, in that order; junction bases with no gene match: 12. The CDR3 totals 16 residues. Broader study findings: Rarefaction indicated that sorted-subset sequencing remained incomplete although depth was large.

Sequenced: naive CD4+ T cells from PBMCs. Subset reported: CD45RA+ positively selected. The gene calls are TRBV27 and TRBJ2-3; 7 bases agree with TRBD2. The sequence was collected from a man younger than 35 in good health. Some clones in this sample may be carry-over from other donors' samples. CDR3 coding DNA: TGTGCCAGCAGACGACTAACGGGAGGCTCGACAGATACGCAGTATTTT. Its protein product is CASRRLTGGSTDTQYF.